This passage covers 25 T cell receptor beta chains from one sample sequenced in a study of Ad26.COV2.S vaccination and SARS-CoV-2 variants. Treatment meaning: some 19 received Ad26.COV2.S at low or high dose, single or two shots; about 5 received placebo; per-sample allocation not given. All samples were drawn on day 63, counting from the first vaccine or placebo injection. Assay used: immunoSEQ multiplex PCR; TCRdb lists only in-frame clones, some missing. Among a few hundred thousand clones listed, about 90% were seen once. Here the sequenced sample was peripheral blood, taken in a trial of Ad26.COV2.S vaccine versus placebo. These receptor sequences come from a person between 18 and 60 years old who received the Ad26.COV2.S COVID-19 vaccine or a placebo.

This sequence joins TRBV28 and TRBJ1-1; D is possibly TRBD1 (5 bases). The CDR3 covers 15 residues. CDR1 and CDR2 from the germline V gene are MDHEN and SYDVKM. V was pared by 6 bases and J by 3 bases, with 17 bases between. CDR3 protein: CASRGDGGEHTEAFF. The CDR3 region has the DNA TGTGCCAGCAGGGGGGACGGAGGGGAGCACACTGAAGCTTTCTTT.

This chain links TRBV19 with TRBJ1-2; the D is unclear. There are 14 residues in the CDR3. Trimming removed 5 bases from V and 4 bases from J, with 14 bases in between. The germline gives CDR1 LNHDA, CDR2 SQIVND (reference sequence). The CDR3 DNA follows: TGTGCCAGTAGTCATAACCCCCCAGGCTATGGCTACACCTTC. This encodes CASSHNPPGYGYTF.

In this sample, this clone turned up once. The chain employs TRBV15 and TRBJ2-2; perhaps TRBD2 as D (7 bases). Trimming took 1 base from V and 6 from J, leaving 15 bases between them. Germline-derived CDR1 and CDR2 are LNHNV and YYDKDF (reference sequence). The CDR3 covers 16 residues. The CDR3 region is CATSRGRGAFPGELFF. In DNA, the CDR3 is TGTGCCACCAGCAGAGGCCGGGGGGCCTTCCCCGGGGAGCTGTTTTTT.

The genes are TRBV5-1 and TRBJ1-2, with D uncertain. The CDR3 consists of 16 residues. Germline values: CDR1 SGHRS, CDR2 YFSETQ. Trimming took 2 bases from V and 3 from J, leaving 17 bases between them. The CDR3 nucleotides are TGCGCCAGCAGCTTCGGTTTGAACTCCCGGGACTATGGCTACACCTTC. Translation: CASSFGLNSRDYGYTF.

This clone was observed a single time. This chain uses TRBV19 with TRBJ2-2; tentative D call: TRBD1 (6 bases). CDR1 and CDR2 (germline): LNHDA, SQIVND (reference sequence). This CDR3 is built from 14 residues. Trimming cost V 3 bases and J 7 bases, with 12 bases left between them. CDR3 sequence (DNA): TGTGCCAGTAGTATGGGGGCGCGATTCGGGGAGCTGTTTTTT. Protein sequence: CASSMGARFGELFF.

The V and J genes are TRBV4-3 and TRBJ1-4; D is unresolved. The CDR3 totals 14 residues. Trimming stripped 6 bases from V and 0 bases from J, with 8 bases between. Germline CDR1 LGHNA, CDR2 YSLEER. The DNA of the CDR3 is TGCGCCAGCAGTCGAGGTTCAACTAATGAAAAACTGTTTTTT. Amino acid sequence: CASSRGSTNEKLFF.

The chain recombines TRBV7-2 with TRBJ2-2; D possibly corresponds to TRBD2 (7 bases). V lost 0 bases and J lost 4, with 12 bases in between. The CDR3 loop spans 16 amino acids. Per germline, CDR1 SGHTA and CDR2 FQGNSA. CDR3 nucleotides: TGTGCCAGCAGCTTAGCGGGGGGGCGCTTCACCGGGGAGCTGTTTTTT. Residues: CASSLAGGRFTGELFF.

V is TRBV6-2 or TRBV6-3 and J is TRBJ2-4, with TRBD1 as a possible D gene (6 bases). The CDR3 contains 15 residues. Between the trimmed V and J ends, which lost 2 bases and 7 bases, there was a span of 15 bases. From germline, CDR1 is MNHEY and CDR2 SVGEGT. The DNA for the CDR3 is TGTGCCAGCAGTTACCAGGGGACGTCGAATAACATTCAGTACTTC. Translation gives CASSYQGTSNNIQYF.

The genes are TRBV5-1 and TRBJ2-5, with a possible D match to TRBD2 (6 bases). Germline values: CDR1 SGHRS, CDR2 YFSETQ. The V end lost 5 bases, the J end lost 1 base, and 12 bases lay between the germline ends. The CDR3 has 14 residues. The chain's CDR3 is CASRVAGPQETQYF. The CDR3 coding sequence is TGCGCCAGCAGAGTGGCGGGGCCCCAAGAGACCCAGTACTTC.

The V gene is TRBV19, the J gene TRBJ2-7; the D gene is possibly TRBD1 (6 bases). The V end was cut by 3 bases, the J end by 2 bases, with 11 bases between. Germline V CDR1 and CDR2: LNHDA, SQIVND (reference sequence). This CDR3 region has 14 residues. The CDR3 DNA reads TGTGCCAGTAGTATTGGGGACAACCCCTACGAGCAGTACTTC. Translating gives CASSIGDNPYEQYF.

This clone has only one observation. The CDR3 DNA reads TGTGCCAGCAGTCTAACCCGGGTGAACACTGAAGCTTTCTTT. Encoded protein: CASSLTRVNTEAFF. The V gene is TRBV28, the J gene TRBJ1-1; no firm D call. Per germline, CDR1 MDHEN and CDR2 SYDVKM. The V end lost 5 bases, the J end lost 0 bases, and 10 bases lay between the germline ends. The CDR3 totals 14 residues.

The CDR3, as DNA: TGTGCCAGCAGCGAAGGACCGTACTCCTATAATTCACCCCTCCACTTT. Protein sequence: CASSEGPYSYNSPLHF. This chain uses TRBV9 with TRBJ1-6; D call uncertain. The ends were cut back, 3 bases at V and 0 bases at J, with 10 bases in the middle. The CDR3 is 16 amino acids. Germline loops: CDR1 SGDLS, CDR2 YYNGEE.

The chain is built from TRBV11-2 and TRBJ2-5; D may be TRBD1 or TRBD2 (5 bases each). Per germline, CDR1 SGHAT and CDR2 FQNNGV. Between the trimmed V and J ends, which lost 3 bases and 1 base, there was a span of 6 bases. The CDR3 length is 13 residues. CDR3 residues: CASSFGGQETQYF. The CDR3 bases are TGTGCCAGCAGCTTTGGGGGCCAAGAGACCCAGTACTTC.

This chain links TRBV27 with TRBJ2-1; D may be TRBD1 (6 bases). The CDR3 totals 12 residues. Germline V gene lookup returns CDR1 MNHEY and CDR2 SMNVEV (reference sequence). V lost 5 bases and J 14 bases, leaving 16 bases between the germline ends. The CDR3 DNA reads TGTGCCAGCAGTCCCTCTGACAGGATGGAGTTCTTC. It codes for CASSPSDRMEFF.

The CDR3 loop reads CASSSQWEGRGEQYF. The CDR3 region has the DNA TGTGCCAGCAGCTCCCAATGGGAGGGGCGGGGCGAGCAGTACTTC. The rearrangement joins TRBV11-2 to TRBJ2-7; 7 bases match TRBD2. The V gene end was trimmed by 4 bases and the J gene end by 6 bases; junction bases not matched to a gene: 12. The germline V gene has CDR1 SGHAT and CDR2 FQNNGV. This CDR3 has 15 amino acids.

The chain links TRBV5-1 to TRBJ2-5; 7 bases agree with TRBD2. CDR1 SGHRS and CDR2 YFSETQ come from the germline V gene. This CDR3 is 15 amino acids long. After removal of 1 base from V and 0 bases from J, the junction contained 3 bases not matched to a gene. CDR3 residues: CASSLPLANQETQYF. CDR3 bases: TGCGCCAGCAGCTTGCCACTAGCGAACCAAGAGACCCAGTACTTC. Based on the CDR3 plus reference TRBV5-1 and TRBJ2-5, the full variable domain is KAGVTQTPRYLIKTRGQQVTLSCSPISGHRSVSWYQQTPGQGLQFLFEYFSETQRNKGNFPGRFSGRQFSNSRSEMNVSTLELGDSALYLCASSLPLANQETQYFGPGTRLLVL.

This chain connects TRBV7-9 to TRBJ2-3, with 13 bases aligning to TRBD2. Germline loops: CDR1 SEHNR, CDR2 FQNEAQ (reference sequence). With V trimmed by 5 bases and J by 6 bases, 11 bases remained unmatched. CDR3 length: 17 amino acids. The chain's CDR3 is CASSIGLAGVVMDTQYF. In nucleotides, the CDR3 is TGTGCCAGCAGCATCGGACTAGCGGGGGTTGTAATGGATACGCAGTATTTT.

V usage is TRBV7-9 and J usage is TRBJ1-6; unclear D gene. CDR1 SEHNR and CDR2 FQNEAQ come from the germline V gene (reference sequence). The germline V and J ends were trimmed by 5 bases and 4 bases, with 12 bases remaining between them. This CDR3 region has 15 residues. This CDR3 is CASSPAYSYNSPLHF. The DNA of the CDR3 is TGTGCCAGCAGCCCTGCCTACAGTTATAATTCACCCCTCCACTTT. Together with reference TRBV7-9 and TRBJ1-6, the CDR3 gives the full variable domain: DTGVSQNPRHKITKRGQNVTFRCDPISEHNRLYWYRQTLGQGPEFLTYFQNEAQLEKSRLLSDRFSAERPKGSFSTLEIQRTEQGDSAMYLCASSPAYSYNSPLHFGNGTRLTVT.

The chain has TRBV5-4 and TRBJ2-1; 12 bases agree with TRBD2. The CDR3 contains 16 residues. J was trimmed by 12 bases and V by 4 bases; bases with no gene match: 14. Germline loops: CDR1 SGHNT, CDR2 YYREEE (reference sequence). The CDR3 spells CASSLGTSGGTPTQFF. The CDR3 nucleotides are TGTGCCAGCAGCCTCGGTACTAGCGGGGGGACACCAACGCAGTTCTTC.

This clone was counted once. The CDR3 region has the DNA TGTGCCAGCAGTTACAGGACTGGCACCTACGAGCAGTACTTC. It specifies CASSYRTGTYEQYF. The chain combines TRBV6-5 with TRBJ2-7, with a tentative D call TRBD2 (5 bases). V was pared by 2 bases and J by 2 bases, with 10 bases between. Germline CDR1 reads MNHEY; CDR2 reads SVGAGI. CDR3 length equals 14 residues.

This chain joins TRBV7-6 and TRBJ2-5, with 7 bases lining up with TRBD2. V lost 4 bases and J lost 5; bases outside the gene matches: 1. Germline V gives CDR1 SGHVS, CDR2 FNYEAQ. The CDR3 is 12 amino acids. CDR3 DNA: TGTGCCAGCAGCTCCGGGGGGGAGACCCAGTACTTC. This translates into CASSSGGETQYF.

V is TRBV12-3 or TRBV12-4 and J is TRBJ2-1; D uncertain. Trimming stripped 6 bases from V and 5 bases from J, with 8 bases between. This CDR3 spans 12 amino acids. As DNA, the CDR3 is TGTGCCAGCAGCCCCACGGACAATGAGCAGTTCTTC. It specifies CASSPTDNEQFF.

This clone was counted once. J is TRBJ2-1 and V is TRBV21-1; the DNA was not compared with TRBD1, the D call given in the table. TRBV21-1 is a listed pseudogene. The CDR3 spans 17 residues. The CDR3 coding sequence is TGTGCCAGCAGCAATGCGGGTTGGGGACAGGGCCACAATGAGCAGTTCTTC. This gives the protein CASSNAGWGQGHNEQFF.

Concerning this clone: The junction departs from germline at one end; a sequencing error may be responsible. The chain carries TRBV7-6 and TRBJ2-7, with D perhaps matching TRBD1 (6 bases). The CDR3 has 12 amino acids. Per germline, CDR1 SGHVS and CDR2 FNYEAQ. The CDR3 spells CASSQGSTVASF. The CDR3 DNA reads as TGTGCCAGCAGCCAGGGGTCGACGGTGGCGTCCTTC. Supplemented by reference TRBV7-6 and TRBJ2-7, the full variable domain reads GAGVSQSPRYKVTKRGQDVALRCDPISGHVSLYWYRQALGQGPEFLTYFNYEAQQDKSGLPNDRFSAERPEGSISTLTIQRTEQRDSAMYRCASSQGSTVASFGPGTRLTVT.

The chain uses TRBV27 and TRBJ1-5; D is uncertain. V was clipped by 0 bases and J by 6 bases, with 6 bases between them. CDR1 MNHEY and CDR2 SMNVEV come from the germline V gene (reference sequence). This CDR3 comprises 13 residues. The CDR3 here is CASSLSVGQPQHF. The CDR3 nucleotides read TGTGCCAGCAGTTTATCGGTTGGTCAGCCCCAGCATTTT.